This T cell receptor (beta chain) was retrieved from a study of monozygotic twins with cystic fibrosis. Study results and caveats: Low clonality (median approximately 0.0095) suggested a mostly naive repertoire. V usage most resembled the co-twin in 13 of 16 pairs. No link emerged between shared CDR3 counts and age, concordance or severity.

Germline loops: CDR1 SGHRS, CDR2 YFSETQ. Losses at the gene ends were 3 bases for V and 0 bases for J; bases not matched to a gene: 1. This CDR3 has 15 amino acids. The protocol was immunoSEQ multiplex PCR, while the TCRdb copy is restricted to in-frame clones and leaves out a portion. The sample has around 27,000 clones, roughly 96% seen once. This clone occurred once. Its antigen is currently unknown. This chain links TRBV5-1 with TRBJ2-5, with 11 bases fitting TRBD2. The sample comprised blood. This receptor was obtained from a girl aged 2-10 years with cystic fibrosis. CDR3 coding DNA: TGCGCCAGCAGCTCGACTAGCGGGGACCAAGAGACCCAGTACTTC. It translates to CASSSTSGDQETQYF.